Each of the 18 T cell receptor beta chains below was sequenced from the same sample in a study of T cell clones after liver transplantation. Profiling relied on immunoSEQ multiplex PCR, and the TCRdb table lists in-frame clones only, not all of them. The table lists some 59,000 clones, 70% to 75% of them singletons. The starting material was CD4+ T cells from blood, obtained before liver transplant. The receptors originated from a human donor who received a liver transplant.

This clone came up a few times. The chain is built from TRBV27 and TRBJ1-5, with D possibly matching TRBD1 (5 bases). Germline CDR1 and CDR2: MNHEY and SMNVEV (reference sequence). The CDR3 length is 13 residues. V lost 4 bases and J 3 bases, leaving 7 bases between the germline ends. The CDR3 loop is CASSSGNNQPQHF. The CDR3 bases are TGTGCCAGCAGTTCAGGGAACAATCAGCCCCAGCATTTT.

V usage is TRBV6-1 and J usage is TRBJ1-5; D ambiguous. Germline CDR1 is MNHNS and CDR2 is SASEGT. Trimming cost V 6 bases and J 2 bases, with 14 bases left between them. The CDR3 consists of 15 residues. The CDR3 protein is CASSLSSTGNQPQHF. The CDR3 coding sequence is TGTGCCAGCAGCCTAAGTTCCACAGGCAATCAGCCCCAGCATTTT.

Only a few counts were recorded for this clone. An end of the junction differs from the germline gene, which may be a read error. The chain has TRBV2 and TRBJ1-6; D call uncertain. There are 14 residues in the CDR3. The germline V gene has CDR1 SNHLY and CDR2 FYNNEI. CDR3 nucleotide sequence: TGTGCCAGCAGCGGGGAGTCTTACGATTCGCCCCTCCACTTT. Its translation is CASSGESYDSPLHF.

J is TRBJ1-4 and V is TRBV5-4; TRBD1 is a possible D gene (5 bases). Germline assignment: CDR1 SGHNT and CDR2 YYREEE (reference sequence). Trimming pared 2 bases from V and 7 bases from J, leaving 18 bases between. The CDR3 extends over 16 amino acids. In DNA form, the CDR3 reads TGTGCCAGCAGCTTCGGAAGGACCGCGGGGGTTGAAAAACTGTTTTTT. This codes for CASSFGRTAGVEKLFF.

The sample holds a few counts of this clone. The chain has TRBV2 and TRBJ2-7, with 7 bases aligning to TRBD1. J lost 0 bases, V lost 2 bases, and 7 bases had no gene match. The CDR3 totals 16 residues. Per germline, CDR1 SNHLY and CDR2 FYNNEI. This CDR3 is CASSEPGGSSSYEQYF. In DNA form, the CDR3 reads TGTGCCAGCAGTGAACCAGGGGGTTCCAGCTCCTACGAGCAGTACTTC. Combining the CDR3 with reference TRBV2 and TRBJ2-7 gives the whole variable domain EPEVTQTPSHQVTQMGQEVILRCVPISNHLYFYWYRQILGQKVEFLVSFYNNEISEKSEIFDDQFSVERPDGSNFTLKIRSTKLEDSAMYFCASSEPGGSSSYEQYFGPGTRLTVT.

The chain employs TRBV5-1 and TRBJ2-5; 10 bases fit TRBD2. The CDR3 consists of 16 residues. The junction had 9 bases not matched to a gene; V was cut back by 3 bases and J by 4 bases. Per germline, CDR1 SGHRS and CDR2 YFSETQ. The CDR3 loop is CASSWGEVAGGETQYF. The CDR3 DNA is TGCGCCAGCAGCTGGGGAGAGGTAGCGGGGGGAGAGACCCAGTACTTC.

The chain combines TRBV5-6 with TRBJ1-2; 7 bases map to TRBD1. V was pared by 4 bases and J by 5 bases, with 14 bases of the junction left unmatched. Per the germline V gene, CDR1 is SGHDT and CDR2 is YYEEEE. This CDR3 has 16 amino acids. The CDR3 is CASSPIRGGVEYGYTF. CDR3 sequence (DNA): TGTGCCAGCAGCCCGATAAGAGGGGGCGTCGAATATGGCTACACCTTC.

V is TRBV6-1 and J is TRBJ2-7; D gene unclear. Germline V CDR1 and CDR2: MNHNS, SASEGT. V lost 1 base to trimming and J lost 0 bases, with 10 bases between them. The CDR3 has 15 amino acids. CDR3 loop: CASSEGWQVSYEQYF. The CDR3 DNA reads TGTGCCAGCAGTGAAGGATGGCAGGTCTCCTACGAGCAGTACTTC.

The chain recombines TRBV5-1 with TRBJ2-6, with 12 bases lining up with TRBD2. Losses at the gene ends were 0 bases for V and 0 bases for J; bases not matched to a gene: 4. The CDR3 runs to 19 residues. Germline CDR1 is SGHRS and CDR2 is YFSETQ. The CDR3 DNA reads TGCGCCAGCAGCTTGGACCTAGCGGGGGGGAGCTCTGGGGCCAACGTCCTGACTTTC. It yields the protein CASSLDLAGGSSGANVLTF.

V and J are TRBV7-9 and TRBJ2-5; no clear D gene. Germline V gene lookup returns CDR1 SEHNR and CDR2 FQNEAQ (reference sequence). V lost 3 bases to trimming and J lost 5 bases, with 10 bases between them. This CDR3 has 13 amino acids. CDR3 loop: CASSFFGSETQYF. CDR3 in DNA: TGTGCCAGCAGCTTCTTCGGTAGCGAGACCCAGTACTTC. The variable domain in full, completed from reference TRBV7-9 and TRBJ2-5, reads DTGVSQNPRHKITKRGQNVTFRCDPISEHNRLYWYRQTLGQGPEFLTYFQNEAQLEKSRLLSDRFSAERPKGSFSTLEIQRTEQGDSAMYLCASSFFGSETQYFGPGTRLLVL.

The V gene is TRBV7-9, the J gene TRBJ1-1; 9 bases fit TRBD1. The CDR3 runs to 16 residues. V gave up 6 bases and J gave up 0 bases; unmatched junction bases: 8. Germline values: CDR1 SEHNR, CDR2 FQNEAQ (reference sequence). The DNA for the CDR3 is TGTGCCAGCAGAATTCAACAGGGGGCGTTGAACACTGAAGCTTTCTTT. Protein: CASRIQQGALNTEAFF.

The chain is built from TRBV30 and TRBJ2-3, with 7 nucleotides matching TRBD2. After removal of 7 bases from V and 6 bases from J, the junction contained 10 bases not matched to a gene. Looked up from germline, CDR1 is GTSNPN and CDR2 is SVGIG (reference sequence). The CDR3 sequence is 13 residues long. CDR3 in amino acids: CALEAGVFDTQYF. DNA for the CDR3: TGTGCCTTGGAGGCGGGGGTCTTTGATACGCAGTATTTT. The full variable domain, in which reference TRBV30 and TRBJ2-3 provide the parts outside the CDR3, is SQTIHQWPATLVQPVGSPLSLECTVEGTSNPNLYWYRQAAGRGLQLLFYSVGIGQISSEVPQNLSASRPQDRQFILSSKKLLLSDSGFYLCALEAGVFDTQYFGPGTRLTVL.

This clone showed up just once. This chain uses TRBV11-2 with TRBJ1-2; 10 bases fit TRBD1. From germline, CDR1 is SGHAT and CDR2 FQNNGV. The junction had 6 bases not matched to a gene; V was cut back by 4 bases and J by 7 bases. This CDR3 contains 14 residues. The DNA for the CDR3 is TGTGCCAGCAGCTCGGACAGGGGGAGTCGTGGCTACACCTTC. This sequence encodes CASSSDRGSRGYTF.

The chain links TRBV9 to TRBJ1-1, with D tentatively TRBD1 (6 bases). The CDR3 runs to 13 residues. The V gene's germline CDR1 is SGDLS and CDR2 YYNGEE. V lost 0 bases, J lost 5 bases, and 8 bases lay in between. Here the CDR3 DNA reads TGTGCCAGCAGCGTAGGACAGGATACTGAAGCTTTCTTT. Protein product: CASSVGQDTEAFF.

The gene calls are TRBV2 and TRBJ1-1, with D uncertain. CDR1 and CDR2 (germline): SNHLY, FYNNEI. The CDR3 covers 13 residues. V lost 10 bases and J 2 bases, leaving 14 bases between the germline ends. The CDR3 DNA sequence: TGTGCCACCCTCGGAGGACGCAACACTGAAGCTTTCTTT. Translation: CATLGGRNTEAFF.

The J gene is TRBJ2-7, the V gene TRBV28; D might be TRBD2 (6 bases). Germline V gives CDR1 MDHEN, CDR2 SYDVKM. There are 13 residues in the CDR3. V was cut by 6 bases and J by 7 bases, with 16 bases left in between. This chain's CDR3 is CASSLDRRGEQYF. The CDR3 coding sequence is TGTGCCAGCAGCCTGGACCGCCGGGGGGAGCAGTACTTC.

The chain is built from TRBV30 and TRBJ2-3, with 8 bases identical to TRBD2. The trim removed 2 bases at V and 5 bases at J, leaving 9 bases unmatched. Germline lookup yields CDR1 GTSNPN and CDR2 SVGIG (reference sequence). The CDR3 covers 15 residues. CDR3 region: CAWSRSGLARDTQYF. CDR3 DNA: TGTGCCTGGAGTCGTAGTGGACTAGCAAGAGATACGCAGTATTTT.

The J gene is TRBJ2-5, the V gene TRBV7-2, with D perhaps TRBD1 (5 bases). There are 16 residues in the CDR3. Germline lookup yields CDR1 SGHTA and CDR2 FQGNSA. V dropped 5 bases and J dropped 1 base, with 17 bases sitting between them. The CDR3 DNA reads as TGTGCCAGCAGCCCAAACCTTGGGGCACGCCAAGAGACCCAGTACTTC. It codes for CASSPNLGARQETQYF.